A selection of T cell receptor beta chains follows, all from one sample in a study of blood T cell repertoires in COVID-19. TCRdb keeps only in-frame clones here, not all; method: immunoSEQ multiplex PCR. This sample carries tens of thousands of clones, 85% of them seen once, and the ten largest clones take roughly 7.3%. The sequenced sample was peripheral blood. All receptors derive from a human donor in a cohort sampled during active COVID-19. CDR3s include the opening cysteine and the closing phenylalanine or tryptophan. Fields, in order: V gene, clone size, J gene, D gene, CDR3 length, CDR3 protein, CDR3 DNA. The D gene is left open where the match is weak. Clone size appears in some rows only: once, few, many, or a class for an expanded clone.

TRBV19	NA	TRBJ1-3	TRBD1	14	CASSLPRQGNTIYF	TGTGCCAGTAGTCTTCCGAGACAGGGGAACACCATATATTTT
TRBV2	NA	TRBJ2-7	NA	14	CASSEAARGDEQYF	TGTGCCAGCAGTGAGGCGGCCAGGGGAGACGAGCAGTACTTC
TRBV5-8	NA	TRBJ2-1	TRBD2	19	CASSLEASGSHSSYNEQFF	TGTGCCAGCAGCTTGGAGGCTAGCGGGTCGCACAGCTCCTACAATGAGCAGTTCTTC
TRBV5-1	NA	TRBJ1-6	NA	15	CASSWSGAGGSPLHF	TGCGCCAGCAGCTGGTCGGGCGCCGGGGGATCACCCCTCCACTTT
TRBV2	NA	TRBJ2-7	TRBD2	14	CAVPLAGGGYEQYF	TGTGCCGTACCACTAGCGGGAGGGGGGTACGAGCAGTACTTC
TRBV29-1	NA	TRBJ1-4	NA	13	CSVAWARNEKLFF	TGCAGCGTTGCGTGGGCTCGTAATGAAAAACTGTTTTTT
TRBV9	once	TRBJ2-7	TRBD2	15	CASSVSSGSSYEQYF	TGTGCCAGCAGCGTATCTAGCGGAAGCTCCTACGAGCAGTACTTC
TRBV29-1	NA	TRBJ2-1	NA	17	CSVGLRAGLANNDEQFF	TGCAGCGTTGGGTTGAGAGCGGGTCTAGCGAACAACGATGAGCAGTTCTTC
TRBV6-5	NA	TRBJ2-7	NA	14	CASSRTATSYEQYF	TGTGCCAGCAGCAGGACAGCTACTTCCTACGAGCAGTACTTC
TRBV24-1	NA	TRBJ2-2	TRBD2	15	CATSDTSGGAGELFF	TGTGCCACCAGTGATACCTCGGGGGGGGCCGGGGAGCTGTTTTTT
TRBV3-1/TRBV3-2	NA	TRBJ2-1	TRBD1	13	CASRLGQYNEQFF	TGTGCCAGCAGATTGGGACAGTACAATGAGCAGTTCTTC
TRBV12-3/TRBV12-4	NA	TRBJ1-3	NA	13	CASSSGLGNTIYF	TGTGCCAGCAGTTCAGGATTGGGAAACACCATATATTTT
TRBV27	few	TRBJ2-7	NA	14	CASSTRGHFYEQYF	TGTGCCAGCAGTACCCGTGGGCACTTCTACGAGCAGTACTTC
TRBV7-9	NA	TRBJ2-6	TRBD1	17	CASSPGQGLSGANVLTF	TGTGCCAGCAGCCCGGGACAGGGGCTCTCTGGGGCCAACGTCCTGACTTTC
TRBV6-5	NA	TRBJ2-3	TRBD1	15	CASSYVQGFIDTQYF	TGTGCCAGCAGTTACGTACAGGGGTTTATAGATACGCAGTATTTT
TRBV24-1	NA	TRBJ2-2	TRBD1	15	CATSEPGTGTGELFF	TGTGCCACCAGTGAACCCGGGACAGGGACCGGGGAGCTGTTTTTT
TRBV10-2	NA	TRBJ2-1	TRBD2	14	CASSPGSGPAGQFF	TGCGCCAGCAGTCCGGGTAGCGGGCCCGCCGGGCAGTTCTTC
TRBV6-2/TRBV6-3	NA	TRBJ1-5	TRBD1	15	CASSLQQGVSQPQHF	TGTGCCAGCAGTTTACAACAGGGGGTGAGTCAGCCCCAGCATTTT
TRBV7-6	NA	TRBJ2-7	TRBD1	14	CASSIVGGQDEQYF	TGTGCCAGCAGTATAGTAGGTGGACAGGACGAGCAGTACTTC
TRBV19	NA	TRBJ1-5	NA	15	CATKPGVNSNQPQHF	TGTGCCACAAAGCCCGGGGTTAATAGCAATCAGCCCCAGCATTTT
TRBV10-1	NA	TRBJ2-2	TRBD1	16	CASSATGQGAGGELFF	TGCGCCAGCAGTGCCACAGGGCAGGGGGCCGGCGGGGAGCTGTTTTTT
TRBV18	NA	TRBJ2-2	TRBD1	14	CASSRTGKAGELFF	TGTGCCAGCTCACGGACAGGGAAGGCCGGGGAGCTGTTTTTT
TRBV5-5	NA	TRBJ1-5	TRBD1	14	CASSRQGAEQPQHF	TGTGCCAGCAGCAGACAGGGGGCTGAGCAGCCCCAGCATTTT
TRBV28	NA	TRBJ1-5	NA	15	CASSLWGAGNQPQHF	TGTGCCAGCAGTTTATGGGGGGCTGGCAATCAGCCCCAGCATTTT
TRBV7-9	once	TRBJ2-1	NA	13	CASSLGADNEQFF	TGTGCCAGCAGCCTCGGAGCCGACAATGAGCAGTTCTTC
TRBV5-4	NA	TRBJ2-3	TRBD2	18	CASSLGLAGGLRGDTQYF	TGTGCCAGCAGCTTGGGGCTAGCGGGGGGACTTAGAGGTGATACGCAGTATTTT
TRBV7-9	NA	TRBJ2-5	NA	14	CASSSTGTQETQYF	TGTGCCAGCAGCTCAACCGGGACACAAGAGACCCAGTACTTC
TRBV12-3/TRBV12-4	NA	TRBJ1-1	TRBD1	13	CASSRDRATEAFF	TGTGCCAGCAGTCGGGACAGGGCCACTGAAGCTTTCTTT
TRBV9	NA	TRBJ2-3	NA	14	CASSPPGYTDTQYF	TGTGCCAGCAGCCCACCCGGGTACACAGATACGCAGTATTTT
TRBV9	NA	TRBJ2-1	NA	14	CASSVGPTVDEQFF	TGTGCCAGCAGCGTAGGCCCTACAGTGGATGAGCAGTTCTTC